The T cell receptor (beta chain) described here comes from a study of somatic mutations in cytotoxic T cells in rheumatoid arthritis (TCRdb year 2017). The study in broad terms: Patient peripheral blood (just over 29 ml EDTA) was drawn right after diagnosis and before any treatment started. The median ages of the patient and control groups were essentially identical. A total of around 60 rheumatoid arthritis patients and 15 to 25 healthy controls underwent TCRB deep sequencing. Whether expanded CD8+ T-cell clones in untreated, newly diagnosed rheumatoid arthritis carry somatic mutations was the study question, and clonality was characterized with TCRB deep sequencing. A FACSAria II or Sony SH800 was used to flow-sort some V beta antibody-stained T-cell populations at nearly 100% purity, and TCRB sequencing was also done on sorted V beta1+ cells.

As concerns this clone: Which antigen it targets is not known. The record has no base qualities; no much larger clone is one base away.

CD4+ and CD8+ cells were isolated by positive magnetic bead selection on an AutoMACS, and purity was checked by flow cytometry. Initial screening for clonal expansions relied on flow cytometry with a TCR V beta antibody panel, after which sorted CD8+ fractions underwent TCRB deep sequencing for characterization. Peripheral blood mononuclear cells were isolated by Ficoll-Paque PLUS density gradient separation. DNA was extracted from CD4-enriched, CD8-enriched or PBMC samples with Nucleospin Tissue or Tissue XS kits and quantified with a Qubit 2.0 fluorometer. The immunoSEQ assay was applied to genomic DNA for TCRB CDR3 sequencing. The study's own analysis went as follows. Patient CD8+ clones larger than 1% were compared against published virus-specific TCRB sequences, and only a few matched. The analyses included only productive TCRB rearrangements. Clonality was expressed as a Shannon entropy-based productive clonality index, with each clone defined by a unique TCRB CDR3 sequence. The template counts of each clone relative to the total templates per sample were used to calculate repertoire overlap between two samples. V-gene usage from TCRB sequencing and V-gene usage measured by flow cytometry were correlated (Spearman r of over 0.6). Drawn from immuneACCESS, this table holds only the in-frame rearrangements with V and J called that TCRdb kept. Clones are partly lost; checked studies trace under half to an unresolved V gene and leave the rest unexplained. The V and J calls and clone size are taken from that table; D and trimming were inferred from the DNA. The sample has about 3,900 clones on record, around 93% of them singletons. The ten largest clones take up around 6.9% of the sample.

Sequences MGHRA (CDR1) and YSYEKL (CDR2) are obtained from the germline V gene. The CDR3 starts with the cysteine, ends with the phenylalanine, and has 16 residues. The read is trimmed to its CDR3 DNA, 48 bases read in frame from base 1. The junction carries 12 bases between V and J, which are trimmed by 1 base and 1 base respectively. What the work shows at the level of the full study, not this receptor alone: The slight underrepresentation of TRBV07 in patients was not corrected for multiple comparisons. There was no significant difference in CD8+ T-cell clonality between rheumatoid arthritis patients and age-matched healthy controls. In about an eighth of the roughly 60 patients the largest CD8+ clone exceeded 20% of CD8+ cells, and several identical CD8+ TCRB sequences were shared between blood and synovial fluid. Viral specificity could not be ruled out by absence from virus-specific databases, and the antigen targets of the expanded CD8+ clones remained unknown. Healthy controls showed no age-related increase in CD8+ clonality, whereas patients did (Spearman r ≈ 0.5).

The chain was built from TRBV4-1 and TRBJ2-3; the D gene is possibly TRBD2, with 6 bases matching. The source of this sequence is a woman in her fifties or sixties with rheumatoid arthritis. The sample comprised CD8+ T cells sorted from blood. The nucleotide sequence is TGCGCCAGCAGCCAAGTCGACGGGGGACGCACAGATACGCAGTATTTT. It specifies CASSQVDGGRTDTQYF.